A selection of T cell receptor beta chains follows, all from one sample in a study of blood T cell repertoires in COVID-19. The table came from immunoSEQ multiplex PCR; TCRdb's copy has only in-frame clones and leaves some out. Among approximately 66,000 clones listed, roughly 86% were seen once. Sequenced material: peripheral blood. These receptors were collected from a man aged 45-65 years with active COVID-19. The CDR3 runs from the conserved cysteine through the conserved F or W. The order of the fields is V gene, D gene, J gene, clone size, CDR3 protein, CDR3 DNA. D genes are given only for firm matches. Clone size is not always given. Where it is, it says once, few, many or a class for expanded clones.

TRBV4-2	NA	TRBJ2-1	NA	CASSQESGPQFF	TGTGCCAGCAGCCAAGAGAGTGGGCCGCAGTTCTTC
TRBV3-1/TRBV3-2	NA	TRBJ1-1	NA	CASSQEGGYTEAFF	TGTGCCAGCAGCCAAGAGGGAGGGTATACTGAAGCTTTCTTT
TRBV5-5	TRBD1	TRBJ2-1	NA	CASSGDGQAGEQFF	TGTGCCAGCAGCGGAGACGGACAGGCCGGTGAGCAGTTCTTC
TRBV7-2	TRBD2	TRBJ2-1	NA	CASSPGLASYNEQFF	TGTGCCAGCAGCCCGGGACTAGCGTCTTACAATGAGCAGTTCTTC
TRBV12-5	NA	TRBJ1-5	few	CASGGDRSLGDQPQHF	TGTGCTAGTGGTGGCGACAGGTCCCTGGGGGATCAGCCCCAGCATTTT
TRBV18	NA	TRBJ1-2	once	CASSPPGVMGYTF	TGTGCCAGCTCACCACCAGGGGTTATGGGCTACACCTTC
TRBV25-1	NA	TRBJ2-5	NA	CASSVLKTGSPETQYF	TGTGCCAGCAGTGTCCTGAAAACAGGGTCCCCAGAGACCCAGTACTTC
TRBV6-5	TRBD2	TRBJ2-7	NA	CASSHLGGDEQYF	TGTGCCAGCAGCCACCTGGGGGGGGACGAGCAGTACTTC
TRBV20-1	TRBD1	TRBJ1-1	NA	CSARGDRGHKF	TGCAGTGCTAGAGGGGACAGGGGGCACAAATTT
TRBV19	TRBD1	TRBJ2-2	NA	CASSIKGQGRTGELFF	TGTGCCAGTAGTATTAAAGGACAGGGGAGGACCGGGGAGCTGTTTTTT
TRBV3-1/TRBV3-2	TRBD2	TRBJ2-7	NA	CASSPPTSGPPSYEQYF	TGTGCCAGCAGCCCGCCGACTAGCGGGCCCCCCTCCTACGAGCAGTACTTC
TRBV29-1	NA	TRBJ1-4	NA	CSVPGEGATNEKLFF	TGCAGCGTCCCCGGGGAGGGCGCAACTAATGAAAAACTGTTTTTT
TRBV5-5	NA	TRBJ2-2	NA	CASSLGPWGAAGTGELFF	TGTGCCAGCAGCTTGGGTCCTTGGGGCGCGGCGGGGACCGGGGAGCTGTTTTTT
TRBV2	NA	TRBJ2-5	NA	CASSENGATQYF	TGTGCCAGCAGTGAAAACGGAGCGACCCAGTACTTC
TRBV12-3/TRBV12-4	NA	TRBJ1-2	NA	CASSTDRNPTF	TGTGCCAGCAGTACCGACAGGAACCCCACCTTC
TRBV19	TRBD1	TRBJ1-2	NA	CASRDSGGYTF	TGTGCCAGTCGGGACAGTGGAGGCTACACCTTC
TRBV3-1/TRBV3-2	NA	TRBJ1-5	NA	CASSLGQPYSNQPQHF	TGTGCCAGCAGCCTCGGACAGCCTTATAGCAATCAGCCCCAGCATTTT
TRBV7-9	TRBD1	TRBJ2-5	NA	CASSLRDRAWETQYF	TGTGCCAGCAGCTTAAGGGACAGGGCGTGGGAGACCCAGTACTTC
TRBV7-2	NA	TRBJ1-5	NA	CASSSGGGNQPQHF	TGTGCCAGCAGCTCCGGAGGGGGCAATCAGCCCCAGCATTTT
TRBV19	TRBD1	TRBJ1-6	NA	CASRDRGNSPLHF	TGTGCCAGTAGGGACAGGGGAAATTCACCCCTCCACTTT
TRBV19	NA	TRBJ2-2	NA	CASSIVVGGTGELFF	TGTGCCAGTAGTATTGTTGTGGGCGGGACCGGGGAGCTGTTTTTT
TRBV19	TRBD1	TRBJ1-2	NA	CASSSLPGQGANYGYTF	TGTGCCAGTAGTAGCCTCCCTGGACAGGGGGCTAACTATGGCTACACCTTC
TRBV21-1	NA	TRBJ2-7	NA	CASSNRIRVDSYEQYF	TGTGCCAGCAGCAATCGAATTCGCGTTGACAGCTACGAGCAGTACTTC
TRBV5-4	TRBD1	TRBJ1-2	NA	CASSADRTSYGYTF	TGTGCCAGCAGCGCGGACAGGACCTCCTATGGCTACACCTTC
TRBV4-2	TRBD2	TRBJ2-3	NA	CASSQVASGGGTQYF	TGTGCCAGCAGCCAAGTAGCTAGCGGGGGTGGTACGCAGTATTTT
TRBV18	NA	TRBJ2-3	few	CASSPTASTDTQYF	TGTGCCAGCTCCCCCACAGCCAGCACAGATACGCAGTATTTT
TRBV12-3/TRBV12-4	NA	TRBJ1-5	NA	CASSFGRNQPQHF	TGTGCCAGCAGTTTCGGCAGGAATCAGCCCCAGCATTTT
TRBV3-1/TRBV3-2	TRBD1	TRBJ2-7	NA	CASSRQGGRSYEQYF	TGTGCCAGCAGCCGACAGGGGGGTAGGTCCTACGAGCAGTACTTC
TRBV4-2	TRBD1	TRBJ1-3	once	CASSQGGTGGAGNTIYF	TGTGCCAGCAGCCAAGGGGGGACAGGGGGGGCTGGAAACACCATATATTTT
TRBV5-1	NA	TRBJ1-6	NA	CASSLAGGVSPLHF	TGCGCCAGCAGCTTGGCCGGAGGGGTTTCACCCCTCCACTTT
TRBV18	TRBD1	TRBJ1-1	NA	CASTKQGATEAFF	TGTGCCAGCACAAAACAGGGGGCCACTGAAGCTTTCTTT
TRBV2	NA	TRBJ2-3	NA	CASSVNVFDTQYF	TGTGCCAGCAGTGTAAATGTATTTGATACGCAGTATTTT
TRBV5-1	TRBD2	TRBJ2-5	once	CASSLTGGQETQYF	TGCGCCAGCAGCCTCACGGGGGGCCAAGAGACCCAGTACTTC
TRBV19	NA	TRBJ2-3	NA	CASSIGGISHADTQYF	TGTGCCAGTAGTATAGGCGGGATTAGTCACGCGGATACGCAGTATTTT
TRBV7-9	NA	TRBJ2-7	NA	CASSLEGENPYEQYF	TGTGCCAGCAGCTTAGAAGGGGAAAATCCCTACGAGCAGTACTTC
TRBV19	TRBD2	TRBJ2-2	NA	CASSIGGLAGGNGGELFF	TGTGCCAGTAGTATAGGTGGACTAGCGGGAGGGAATGGCGGGGAGCTGTTTTTT
TRBV29-1	TRBD1	TRBJ2-7	NA	CSVGSGTGNEQYF	TGCAGCGTTGGGTCCGGGACAGGAAACGAGCAGTACTTC
TRBV4-2	TRBD2	TRBJ2-2	NA	CASSQEGLAGGFNTGELFF	TGTGCCAGCAGCCAAGAGGGGCTAGCGGGGGGATTCAACACCGGGGAGCTGTTTTTT
TRBV19	NA	TRBJ1-2	NA	CASSMQTANYGYTF	TGTGCCAGTAGTATGCAGACAGCTAACTATGGCTACACCTTC
TRBV30	TRBD1	TRBJ1-2	NA	CAWSPLGGGAGGYTF	TGTGCCTGGAGTCCCCTTGGAGGGGGCGCGGGTGGCTACACCTTC
TRBV7-2	NA	TRBJ2-3	NA	CASSLAGATATDTQYF	TGTGCCAGCAGCTTAGCGGGGGCCACGGCGACAGATACGCAGTATTTT
TRBV6-6	TRBD2	TRBJ2-1	NA	CASSSSGRHNEQFF	TGTGCCAGCAGTTCCTCCGGGAGGCACAATGAGCAGTTCTTC